This entry is about one TCR beta chain. Its target is unknown. The J segment lost 4 bases and the V segment lost 7 bases, leaving 6 bases of the junction unmatched. Germline V lookup: CDR1 SQVTM, CDR2 ANQGSEA. The CDR3 is 13 amino acids. This sample stems from a study of T cells in localized non-small cell lung cancer. General study findings and limits: Adjacent lung exhibited a median of about 50 among the 100 most abundant tumor clones.

This table comes from immunoSEQ multiplex PCR, and its TCRdb copy is limited to in-frame clones, with some not included. The sample records 25,000 to 30,000 clones, 85% to 90% being singletons. This specimen was peripheral blood, taken before any cancer treatment. This clonotype originated in a female donor older than 55 with stage III squamous cell lung carcinoma. The J gene is TRBJ2-1, the V gene TRBV29-1; TRBD2 matches 8 bases. CDR3 nucleotides: TGCAGCGGGGGGAGCGGGGGATACAATGAGCAGTTCTTC. Translated: CSGGSGGYNEQFF.